Presented here are 24 T cell receptor beta chains from one specimen sequenced in a study of a mutant IDH1 vaccine in newly diagnosed glioma. This sample's time point: week 47, end of study. A single vaccine dose contained 300 ug of mutant IDH1 20-mer peptide, and topical imiquimod was used with it. Method: immunoSEQ multiplex PCR; TCRdb's copy keeps in-frame clones and lacks some. The table includes some 35,000 clones, roughly four fifths detected once. No cognate antigen is known for these TCRs. The sample in question was PBMCs, obtained from a glioma patient whose treatment included an IDH1 peptide vaccine. Receptor source: a man aged 40-50 years with glioma.

The J gene is TRBJ1-5, the V gene TRBV7-2, with D perhaps matching TRBD1 (5 bases). This CDR3 is 14 amino acids long. Deletions cut 5 bases from V and 4 bases from J, with 12 bases between. The germline CDR1 and CDR2 sequences are SGHTA and FQGNSA. This chain's CDR3 is CASSQLTVNQPQHF. CDR3 DNA sequence: TGTGCCAGCAGCCAATTGACAGTTAATCAGCCCCAGCATTTT.

There are a few counts of this clone. The gene calls are TRBV29-1 and TRBJ1-2; D might be TRBD1 (6 bases). The germline gives CDR1 SQVTM, CDR2 ANQGSEA. Trimming removed 0 bases from V and 0 bases from J, with 8 bases in between. There are 14 residues in the CDR3. This CDR3 is CSVEEGGPNYGYTF. DNA of the CDR3: TGCAGCGTTGAAGAAGGGGGACCTAACTATGGCTACACCTTC.

This clone was detected a few times. This chain links TRBV19 with TRBJ2-1, with D perhaps assigned TRBD1 or TRBD2 (6 bases each). CDR1 is LNHDA and CDR2 is SQIVND in the germline V gene (reference sequence). V was clipped by 6 bases and J by 7 bases, with 10 bases between them. This CDR3 contains 12 residues. CDR3: CASREGGNEQFF. The CDR3 DNA reads TGTGCCAGTAGGGAAGGGGGGAATGAGCAGTTCTTC.

V is TRBV5-5 and J is TRBJ1-2, with TRBD1 identical over 9 bases. Germline loops: CDR1 SGHKS, CDR2 YYEKEE (reference sequence). Unmatched junction bases numbered 10, after V lost 5 bases and J lost 8 bases. The CDR3 consists of 14 residues. The CDR3 region has the DNA TGTGCCAGCAGATATGAACAGGGGGCGTTCGGCTACACCTTC. It yields the protein CASRYEQGAFGYTF.

The J gene is TRBJ2-2, the V gene TRBV4-1; D gene unclear. The CDR3 runs to 14 residues. Germline V CDR1 and CDR2: MGHRA, YSYEKL. V lost 8 bases to trimming and J lost 1 base, with 11 bases between them. As DNA, the CDR3 is TGCGCCAGCTCTCCAAGGCAGAACACCGGGGAGCTGTTTTTT. Its protein is CASSPRQNTGELFF.

V usage is TRBV10-3 and J usage is TRBJ2-2; the match to TRBD1 covers 8 bases. Germline CDR1 ENHRY, CDR2 SYGVKD. This CDR3 is 15 amino acids long. Germline trimming cut 0 bases from V and 6 bases from J; bases unmatched to any gene: 3. The CDR3 region is CAISESTGVPGELFF. The CDR3 DNA is TGTGCCATCAGTGAGTCGACAGGGGTACCCGGGGAGCTGTTTTTT.

The genes are TRBV6-1 and TRBJ2-3; D possibly matches TRBD1 or TRBD2 (5 bases each). V shed 6 bases and J shed 0 bases, with 13 bases lying between them. CDR3 length equals 15 residues. Per germline, CDR1 MNHNS and CDR2 SASEGT. The CDR3 coding sequence is TGTGCCAGCAGGGGACGGACGGCTAGCACAGATACGCAGTATTTT. Its protein is CASRGRTASTDTQYF.

The genes are TRBV28 and TRBJ2-7; D remains ambiguous. Germline V gene data show CDR1 as MDHEN and CDR2 as SYDVKM. V lost 1 base to trimming and J lost 6 bases, with 16 bases between them. The CDR3 length is 15 residues. The CDR3 DNA reads TGTGCCAGCAGTTTATCCACCCAAGTAACCCCCGAGCAGTACGTC. It codes for CASSLSTQVTPEQYV.

This clone was found a few times. The V gene is TRBV11-3, the J gene TRBJ2-5; D not resolved. The length of the CDR3 is 13 residues. V was trimmed by 5 bases and J by 5 bases, leaving 12 bases between them. In germline, CDR1 is SGHNT, CDR2 YENEEA. CDR3 loop: CASSGVPRETQYF. The CDR3 DNA reads as TGTGCCAGCAGCGGTGTCCCTCGGGAGACCCAGTACTTC. The whole variable domain, filled in from reference TRBV11-3 and TRBJ2-5, reads EAGVVQSPRYKIIEKKQPVAFWCNPISGHNTLYWYLQNLGQGPELLIRYENEEAVDDSQLPKDRFSAERLKGVDSTLKIQPAELGDSAVYLCASSGVPRETQYFGPGTRLLVL.

Judged by abundance, this clone is medium-sized. This chain joins TRBV4-3 and TRBJ1-2; 7 bases are a match to TRBD1. Germline CDR1 is LGHNA and CDR2 is YSLEER. The CDR3 loop spans 13 amino acids. V shed 3 bases, J shed 4 bases, and the junction held 2 bases outside the gene matches. CDR3 in DNA: TGCGCCAGCAGCCAGCAGGGGGGCTATGGCTACACCTTC. As protein: CASSQQGGYGYTF.

V usage is TRBV7-9 and J usage is TRBJ2-7, with TRBD2 as a possible D gene (6 bases). There are 14 residues in the CDR3. CDR1 is SEHNR, CDR2 FQNEAQ, per germline (reference sequence). V dropped 4 bases and J dropped 3 bases, with 13 bases sitting between them. CDR3 in amino acids: CASSSWDSYYEQYF. CDR3 coding DNA: TGTGCCAGCAGCTCGTGGGACTCGTACTACGAGCAGTACTTC.

This clone was detected once. The CDR3 reads CASSQESWSGSSYNEQFF. Here the CDR3 DNA reads TGTGCCAGCAGCCAAGAATCTTGGAGCGGTAGCTCCTACAATGAGCAGTTCTTC. J is TRBJ2-1 and V is TRBV4-2, with D possibly being TRBD2 (5 bases). The CDR3 runs to 18 residues. Germline V gives CDR1 LGHNA, CDR2 YNFKEQ. V lost 0 bases and J 0 bases, leaving 15 bases between the germline ends.

The chain recombines TRBV19 with TRBJ1-2; 10 bases agree with TRBD1. CDR1 is LNHDA, CDR2 SQIVND, per germline (reference sequence). The CDR3 consists of 13 residues. V shed 9 bases and J 6 bases; nucleotides not matched to a gene: 7. The CDR3 DNA follows: TGTGCCAGCCGGACAGGGGGTTTCGATGGCTACACCTTC. Its protein is CASRTGGFDGYTF.

This chain links TRBV5-1 with TRBJ2-2; TRBD2 is a possible D gene (6 bases). The V gene lost 2 bases and the J gene lost 3 bases, with 8 bases spanning the gap. The CDR3 length is 14 residues. Germline loops: CDR1 SGHRS, CDR2 YFSETQ. CDR3 in amino acids: CASSFTGDTGELFF. CDR3 DNA: TGCGCCAGCAGCTTCACGGGGGACACCGGGGAGCTGTTTTTT.

Concerning this clone itself: Other nucleotide sequences in the sample specify the same CDR3. The chain has TRBV11-2 and TRBJ1-1; the D gene is possibly TRBD1 (6 bases). Looked up from germline, CDR1 is SGHAT and CDR2 is FQNNGV. Trimming stripped 3 bases from V and 3 bases from J, with 11 bases between. The CDR3 loop spans 14 amino acids. CDR3 coding DNA: TGTGCCAGCAGCTTGGGCAGGGGATACACTGAAGCTTTCTTT. Translated, it gives CASSLGRGYTEAFF.

CDR3 coding DNA: TGCGCCAGCACCCCGGGACAGGGGGCTTTAGATGAGCAGTTCTTC. It is translated as CASTPGQGALDEQFF. This rearrangement joins TRBV5-1 to TRBJ2-1, with 12 bases that match TRBD1. J gave up 8 bases and V 6 bases, and 9 bases lay outside the gene matches. The CDR3 has 15 residues. Germline lookup yields CDR1 SGHRS and CDR2 YFSETQ.

The CDR3 DNA follows: TGTGCCAGCGCCGCCGGGACAGGGGGGACTGAAGCTTTCTTT. It is translated as CASAAGTGGTEAFF. The chain is built from TRBV27 and TRBJ1-1, with 11 bases lining up with TRBD1. This CDR3 is built from 14 residues. The germline V gene encodes CDR1 MNHEY and CDR2 SMNVEV (reference sequence). Trimming removed 8 bases from V and 5 bases from J; junction bases left unmatched: 7.

This clone occurred a few times. V and J are TRBV9 and TRBJ2-5; no reliable D call. Trimming removed 0 bases from V and 7 bases from J, with 10 bases in between. CDR3 length: 13 residues. Per the germline V gene, CDR1 is SGDLS and CDR2 is YYNGEE. The CDR3 DNA sequence: TGTGCCAGCAGCGTAGCAAGGGAACCGACCCAGTACTTC. This sequence encodes CASSVAREPTQYF.

The CDR3 DNA sequence: TGTGCCAGCAGCTTCGGACTAGCGGGAGGGCCGGTTCGGGGGGAGACCCAGTACTTC. This gives the protein CASSFGLAGGPVRGETQYF. V is TRBV5-4 and J is TRBJ2-5, with 15 bases that match TRBD2. In germline, CDR1 is SGHNT, CDR2 YYREEE (reference sequence). Unmatched junction bases numbered 13, after V lost 2 bases and J lost 5 bases. There are 19 residues in the CDR3.

Of note for this clone: The germline gene is not matched at one end of the junction; a read error may be the cause. The rearrangement uses TRBV18 and TRBJ1-4, with TRBD1 as a possible D gene (6 bases). The CDR3 spans 12 residues. Germline CDR1 is KGHSH and CDR2 is LQKENI. CDR3 sequence reads: CASSRMEGQPSF. The CDR3 DNA reads as TGTGCCAGCTCCCGGATGGAGGGACAACCAAGTTTT.

V and J are TRBV27 and TRBJ1-4; 10 positions agree with TRBD1. The germline V gene encodes CDR1 MNHEY and CDR2 SMNVEV (reference sequence). The ends lost 2 bases at V and 2 bases at J; junction bases unmatched: 2. The CDR3 covers 16 residues. This CDR3 reads CASSLGQGGTNEKLFF. CDR3 DNA: TGTGCCAGCAGTTTAGGACAGGGGGGCACTAATGAAAAACTGTTTTTT.

The CDR3 DNA reads TGTGCCAGCAGCAAAGAAGGGAAAAAAAATCGCGAGCAGTACTTC. Its translation: CASSKEGKKNREQYF. The chain links TRBV21-1 to TRBJ2-7. TRBV21-1 is a listed pseudogene. The length of the CDR3 is 15 residues.

The chain links TRBV19 to TRBJ2-7; D perhaps matches TRBD1 (5 bases). CDR1 and CDR2 from the germline V gene are LNHDA and SQIVND (reference sequence). This CDR3 has 14 amino acids. V lost 3 bases to trimming and J lost 3 bases, with 12 bases between them. The CDR3 sequence: CASSIFRQGYEQYV. The CDR3 nucleotides read TGTGCCAGTAGTATCTTTCGGCAGGGCTACGAGCAGTACGTC.

This clone was counted a few times. The rearrangement uses TRBV18 and TRBJ1-1, with D uncertain. Germline loops: CDR1 KGHSH, CDR2 LQKENI. Trimming left V 6 bases short and J 0 bases short, with 8 bases between. The CDR3 is 13 amino acids. CDR3 in amino acids: CASSNGLNTEAFF. As DNA, the CDR3 is TGTGCCAGCTCGAATGGGTTGAACACTGAAGCTTTCTTT.